Following are 29 T cell receptor beta chains from one sample sequenced in a study of human T cells and chemical hapten exposure. Time point specified: patch test 1, 2 weeks after DPC sensitization. Treatment in this sample: therapeutic diphenylcyclopropenone sensitization with weekly scalp DPC. TCRdb re-called the RACE reads with MiXCR, one entry per CDR3 protein. The top ten hold roughly 4.2% of the sample, which has 85,000 or so distinct CDR3 sequences, about 10% seen once. The material sequenced was whole blood, taken in connection with sensitization to the hapten diphenylcyclopropenone (DPC). These receptors all come from a woman aged 45-60 years with alopecia areata. Some clones in this sample may be carry-over from other donors' samples.

This chain links TRBV3-1 with TRBJ2-5; the D gene is possibly TRBD2 (6 bases). Germline-derived CDR1 and CDR2 are LGHDT and YNNKEL (reference sequence). With 2 bases removed from V and 4 bases from J, the gap between germline ends came to 11 bases. The CDR3 spans 14 residues. The CDR3 here is CASSQSSEGETQYF. The DNA of the CDR3 is TGTGCCAGCAGCCAAAGCTCGGAGGGAGAGACCCAGTACTTC.

The rearrangement uses TRBV19 and TRBJ2-1; 12 bases align to TRBD2. Losses at the gene ends were 8 bases for V and 0 bases for J; bases not matched to a gene: 11. Germline CDR1 LNHDA, CDR2 SQIVND (reference sequence). The CDR3 spans 18 residues. The CDR3 DNA reads TGTGCCAGTCAGGGGGGACTAGCGGGTACGGACTCCTACAATGAGCAGTTCTTC. Translation gives CASQGGLAGTDSYNEQFF.

This clonotype showed up just a few times. This chain connects TRBV7-9 to TRBJ1-1; D is undetermined. The CDR3 length is 12 residues. Germline V gives CDR1 SEHNR, CDR2 FQNEAQ (reference sequence). The V end lost 6 bases, the J end lost 1 base, and 6 bases lay between the germline ends. The CDR3 is CASRAQNTEAFF. The CDR3 bases are TGTGCCAGCAGGGCTCAGAACACTGAAGCTTTCTTT.

There are many counts of this clonotype. This chain uses TRBV14 with TRBJ2-2; D not certain. The germline CDR1 and CDR2 sequences are SGHDN and FVKESK. The ends were cut back, 2 bases at V and 4 bases at J, with 5 bases in the middle. The CDR3 runs 13 residues. This CDR3 reads CASSQQRTGELFF. CDR3 coding DNA: TGTGCCAGCAGCCAACAGCGCACCGGGGAGCTGTTTTTT.

This clonotype was seen only once. The genes are TRBV5-1 and TRBJ2-7; either TRBD1 or TRBD2 may supply D (5 bases each). Between the trimmed V and J ends, which lost 1 base and 7 bases, there was a span of 12 bases. In germline, CDR1 is SGHRS, CDR2 YFSETQ. The CDR3 is made up of 13 amino acids. The CDR3 DNA reads TGCGCCAGCAGCTTGTACGGGGCCGGGGAGCAGTACTTC. Protein: CASSLYGAGEQYF.

The chain recombines TRBV20-1 with TRBJ1-2, with D hard to call. Germline V gives CDR1 DFQATT, CDR2 SNEGSKA (reference sequence). There are 12 residues in the CDR3. The V and J ends lost 4 bases and 4 bases respectively, with 10 bases between them. The CDR3 protein is CSATQTSYGYTF. In nucleotides, the CDR3 is TGCAGTGCTACCCAGACCTCCTATGGCTACACCTTC.

This clonotype was seen repeatedly, ten times or more. The chain joins TRBV6-2 or TRBV6-3 to TRBJ2-7; 7 bases agree with TRBD2. CDR1 is MNHEY, CDR2 SVGEGT, per germline. The V segment lost 10 bases and the J segment 2 bases; nucleotides outside the gene matches: 5. The CDR3 runs 12 residues. The CDR3 DNA reads as TGTGCCACCACGGGGGGACCCTACGAGCAGTACTTC. It translates to CATTGGPYEQYF.

This clonotype was seen many times. V gene TRBV12-3 or TRBV12-4 combines with J gene TRBJ2-7; 7 bases line up with TRBD2. Trimming at V came to 6 bases and at J to 2 bases, leaving 10 bases not matched to a gene. The CDR3 runs 15 residues. CDR3 sequence (DNA): TGTGCCAGCAGATTCGCGGTGGGACTAACCTACGAGCAGTACTTC. Its translation: CASRFAVGLTYEQYF.

This clonotype came up a few times. The J gene is TRBJ1-4, the V gene TRBV29-1; D is possibly TRBD1 (6 bases). The V end lost 4 bases, the J end lost 3 bases, and 15 bases lay between the germline ends. Germline values: CDR1 SQVTM, CDR2 ANQGSEA. The CDR3 consists of 15 residues. Here the CDR3 DNA reads TGCAGCGTTGTTGTTGGGGGGCTAGCTAATGAAAAACTGTTTTTT. It translates to CSVVVGGLANEKLFF. The whole variable domain, remainder taken from reference TRBV29-1 and TRBJ1-4, is SAVISQKPSRDICQRGTSLTIQCQVDSQVTMMFWYRQQPGQSLTLIATANQGSEATYESGFVIDKFPISRPNLTFSTLTVSNMSPEDSSIYLCSVVVGGLANEKLFFGSGTQLSVL.

The gene calls are TRBV11-2 and TRBJ1-3, with 7 positions matching TRBD1. CDR1 and CDR2 (germline): SGHAT, FQNNGV. The V and J ends lost 4 bases and 4 bases, in that order; junction bases with no gene match: 1. This CDR3 comprises 13 residues. The CDR3 sequence: CASSSDRGNTIYF. In nucleotides, the CDR3 is TGTGCCAGCAGCTCGGACAGGGGAAACACCATATATTTT.

This chain uses TRBV3-1 with TRBJ2-7, with D hard to call. CDR3 length: 13 amino acids. V was shortened by 4 bases and J by 6 bases, with 13 bases between the two germline ends. CDR1 is LGHDT and CDR2 is YNNKEL in the germline V gene (reference sequence). The CDR3 sequence is CASSLRDTGEQYF. CDR3 nucleotide sequence: TGTGCCAGCAGCCTACGCGACACGGGCGAGCAGTACTTC.

The sample holds many counts of this clonotype. The chain has TRBV7-2 and TRBJ2-5, with D hard to call. CDR1 and CDR2 from the germline V gene are SGHTA and FQGNSA. This CDR3 is built from 13 residues. Deletions cut 4 bases from V and 5 bases from J, with 11 bases between. This CDR3 is CASSSQFGETQYF. In DNA form, the CDR3 reads TGTGCCAGCAGCTCCCAGTTTGGGGAGACCCAGTACTTC.

The chain is built from TRBV11-3 and TRBJ2-2; 7 bases agree with TRBD1. With V trimmed by 5 bases and J by 6 bases, 6 bases remained unmatched. CDR1 and CDR2 from the germline V gene are SGHNT and YENEEA. CDR3 length equals 14 residues. The CDR3 loop reads CASSMTGFSGELFF. The CDR3 DNA reads TGTGCCAGCAGCATGACAGGGTTCTCCGGGGAGCTGTTTTTT. Together with reference TRBV11-3 and TRBJ2-2, the CDR3 gives the full variable domain: EAGVVQSPRYKIIEKKQPVAFWCNPISGHNTLYWYLQNLGQGPELLIRYENEEAVDDSQLPKDRFSAERLKGVDSTLKIQPAELGDSAVYLCASSMTGFSGELFFGEGSRLTVL.

This clonotype was counted ten times or more. CDR3 nucleotide sequence: TGCAGCGTTGTACCACCGGACCGAGGGGCCTACGAGCAGTACTTC. This encodes CSVVPPDRGAYEQYF. The chain combines TRBV29-1 with TRBJ2-7; D may match TRBD1 or TRBD2 (5 bases each). V was trimmed by 4 bases and J by 2 bases, leaving 18 bases between them. Per the germline V gene, CDR1 is SQVTM and CDR2 is ANQGSEA. This CDR3 is built from 15 residues.

The chain employs TRBV6-6 and TRBJ2-4; 8 nucleotides match TRBD1. V lost 4 bases, J lost 9 bases, and 11 bases stayed unmatched. The CDR3 totals 15 residues. CDR1 is MNHNY and CDR2 is SVGAGI in the germline V gene (reference sequence). The CDR3, as DNA: TGTGCCAGCAGTTTGCCAGGCGGACAGGGCGGCATTCAGTACTTC. It translates to CASSLPGGQGGIQYF.

This clonotype turned up a few times. This chain links TRBV29-1 with TRBJ1-5; the match to TRBD1 covers 8 bases. Germline CDR1 is SQVTM and CDR2 is ANQGSEA. The CDR3 has 13 amino acids. V trimming: 5 bases; J trimming: 5 bases; junction bases outside the gene matches: 5. The CDR3 spells CSVKQGGDQPQHF. CDR3 bases: TGCAGCGTTAAACAGGGGGGCGATCAGCCCCAGCATTTT.

This clonotype was observed at least ten times. The rearrangement uses TRBV11-2 and TRBJ1-1; possibly TRBD1 for D (5 bases). There are 15 residues in the CDR3. The V gene lost 1 base and the J gene lost 2 bases, with 11 bases spanning the gap. In germline, CDR1 is SGHAT, CDR2 FQNNGV. In DNA, the CDR3 is TGTGCCAGCAGCTTAGTAGGCACAGGAAACACTGAAGCTTTCTTT. Protein product: CASSLVGTGNTEAFF. Variable domain in full (rest from reference TRBV11-2 and TRBJ1-1): EAGVAQSPRYKIIEKRQSVAFWCNPISGHATLYWYQQILGQGPKLLIQFQNNGVVDDSQLPKDRFSAERLKGVDSTLKIQPAKLEDSAVYLCASSLVGTGNTEAFFGQGTRLTVV.

This clonotype was counted ten times or more. The V call is TRBV4-2, the J call TRBJ1-6, with D hard to call. Germline values: CDR1 LGHNA, CDR2 YNFKEQ. This CDR3 has 16 amino acids. The germline V and J ends were trimmed by 0 bases and 6 bases, with 12 bases remaining between them. Here the CDR3 reads CASSQDLARPNSPLHF. The CDR3 nucleotides read TGTGCCAGCAGCCAAGATTTGGCCAGGCCTAATTCACCCCTCCACTTT.

The chain employs TRBV6-6 and TRBJ1-5; 7 nucleotides align to TRBD1. CDR3 size: 15 residues. The V gene end was trimmed by 2 bases and the J gene end by 3 bases; junction bases not matched to a gene: 4. From germline, CDR1 is MNHNY and CDR2 SVGAGI (reference sequence). In DNA, the CDR3 is TGTGCCAGCAGTTACCCGGGACAGAACAATCAGCCCCAGCATTTT. Its protein is CASSYPGQNNQPQHF.

This clonotype was counted at least ten times. The chain recombines TRBV6-5 with TRBJ2-7, with 13 nucleotides matching TRBD2. The CDR3 loop spans 15 amino acids. The junction had 2 bases not matched to a gene; V was cut back by 3 bases and J by 3 bases. Germline-derived CDR1 and CDR2 are MNHEY and SVGAGI. The CDR3 bases are TGTGCCAGCAGTTATGGGACTAGCGGGATCTACGAGCAGTACTTC. Translated: CASSYGTSGIYEQYF.

This clonotype was counted many times. The chain couples TRBV5-6 to TRBJ1-1, with no clear D. The V end lost 3 bases, the J end lost 11 bases, and 17 bases lay between the germline ends. Germline lookup yields CDR1 SGHDT and CDR2 YYEEEE. The length of the CDR3 is 13 residues. In DNA, the CDR3 is TGTGCCAGCAGCTCTAAGACTGGGGTCGGGGCTTTCTTT. It is translated as CASSSKTGVGAFF.

This rearrangement joins TRBV6-5 to TRBJ2-4; 7 bases are shared with TRBD1. The germline V gene has CDR1 MNHEY and CDR2 SVGAGI. CDR3 length equals 15 residues. The trim removed 4 bases at V and 2 bases at J, leaving 5 bases unmatched. In DNA form, the CDR3 reads TGTGCCAGCAGTTCCCCGACAGGGTCCAAAAACATTCAGTACTTC. It encodes CASSSPTGSKNIQYF.

In this sample, this clonotype turned up many times. The chain links TRBV25-1 to TRBJ2-3; D might be TRBD1 (5 bases). V was cut by 3 bases and J by 1 base, with 20 bases left in between. The CDR3 runs 18 residues. Germline CDR1 is MGHDK and CDR2 is SYGVNS. This CDR3 is CASSDNRLKWLGTDTQYF. The CDR3 region has the DNA TGTGCCAGCAGTGATAACAGGCTGAAATGGCTGGGCACAGATACGCAGTATTTT.

In its sample, this clonotype was seen a few times. The CDR3 sequence: CASSLQRIGHEQYF. DNA of the CDR3: TGTGCCAGCAGCTTACAGAGGATCGGCCACGAGCAGTACTTC. J is TRBJ2-7 and V is TRBV13; D gene unclear. CDR1 and CDR2 from the germline V gene are PRHDT and FYEKMQ (reference sequence). CDR3 length: 14 residues. V was cut by 2 bases and J by 5 bases, with 13 bases left in between.

Only a few counts were recorded for this clonotype. The rearrangement uses TRBV20-1 and TRBJ2-7; D is uncertain. The length of the CDR3 is 15 residues. Germline values: CDR1 DFQATT, CDR2 SNEGSKA (reference sequence). Trimming took 3 bases from V and 0 from J, leaving 15 bases between them. CDR3 bases: TGCAGTGCTAGGGCCCTAGGACCCAGCTCCTACGAGCAGTACTTC. Its translation is CSARALGPSSYEQYF.

This clonotype occurred many times. The V and J genes are TRBV20-1 and TRBJ1-2, with unresolved D. CDR3 length: 13 residues. The V gene's germline CDR1 is DFQATT and CDR2 SNEGSKA (reference sequence). The ends were cut back, 2 bases at V and 2 bases at J, with 9 bases in the middle. CDR3 nucleotides: TGCAGTGCTAGATTCGAGACCAACTATGGCTACACCTTC. Amino acid sequence: CSARFETNYGYTF.

The V gene is TRBV12-3 or TRBV12-4, the J gene TRBJ2-3, with TRBD1 identical over 7 bases. The CDR3 loop spans 13 amino acids. V was pared by 4 bases and J by 4 bases, with 2 bases of the junction left unmatched. CDR3 sequence (DNA): TGTGCCAGCAGTTGGGACAGTCCAGATACGCAGTATTTT. Residues: CASSWDSPDTQYF.

This rearrangement joins TRBV6-6 to TRBJ1-2, with 7 bases aligning to TRBD1. The CDR3 extends over 16 amino acids. Per germline, CDR1 MNHNY and CDR2 SVGAGI (reference sequence). J was trimmed by 4 bases and V by 8 bases; bases with no gene match: 16. CDR3 protein: CASLISEGGASYGYTF. The CDR3 coding sequence is TGTGCCAGCCTGATCTCAGAAGGGGGCGCCAGCTATGGCTACACCTTC.

There are many counts of this clonotype. The gene calls are TRBV3-1 and TRBJ1-1, with D uncertain. CDR1 is LGHDT, CDR2 YNNKEL, per germline (reference sequence). The V gene lost 3 bases and the J gene lost 4 bases, with 15 bases spanning the gap. CDR3 length: 15 residues. The CDR3 DNA reads TGTGCCAGCAGCCAGAGTGGGAGAGTCGGCACTGAAGCTTTCTTT. This codes for CASSQSGRVGTEAFF.